A selection of T cell receptor beta chains follows, all from one sample in a study of T cell repertoires in cytomegalovirus infection. Antigens for these TCRs are unknown. Via MiXCR, TCRdb re-called the reads, giving one row per CDR3 protein. This table has 640,000 or so distinct CDR3 sequences, about 30% appearing once. Source: cultured PBMCs, taken from culture after CMV antigen stimulation. These receptors all come from a human donor in good health (CMV status not recorded). Some clones in this sample may be carry-over from other donors' samples. CDR3s include the opening cysteine and the closing phenylalanine or tryptophan. D genes are given only for firm matches. Only part of the rows carry a size: once, few, many, or a class if the clone is expanded.

J: TRBJ1-2; size: few; D: -; length: 13; V: TRBV5-4; CDR3: CASSTAGFRGYTF; DNA: TGTGCCAGCAGCACGGCGGGATTTAGGGGCTACACCTTC
J: TRBJ2-4; size: -; D: TRBD1; length: 14; V: TRBV6-6; CDR3: CASMGKGARDIQYF; DNA: TGTGCCAGCATGGGAAAGGGGGCGAGAGACATTCAGTACTTC
J: TRBJ2-1; size: -; D: -; length: 16; V: TRBV6-1; CDR3: CASSPTGLPLINEQFF; DNA: TGTGCCAGCAGTCCTACGGGACTTCCCCTTATCAATGAGCAGTTCTTC
J: TRBJ2-3; size: few; D: TRBD2; length: 13; V: TRBV6-5; CDR3: CASSYGGADTQYF; DNA: TGTGCCAGCAGTTACGGGGGGGCAGATACGCAGTATTTT
J: TRBJ1-2; size: few; D: TRBD1; length: 15; V: TRBV5-5; CDR3: CASSARQGPNYGYTF; DNA: TGTGCCAGCAGCGCCCGACAGGGCCCTAACTATGGCTACACCTTC
J: TRBJ2-3; size: -; D: -; length: 19; V: TRBV15; CDR3: CATSRGGGDRSAPTDTQYF; DNA: TGTGCCACCAGCAGAGGGGGTGGGGACCGGAGCGCCCCCACAGATACGCAGTATTTT
J: TRBJ1-1; size: few; D: -; length: 14; V: TRBV15; CDR3: CATSWARGNTEAFF; DNA: TGTGCCACCAGCTGGGCCAGGGGGAACACTGAAGCTTTCTTT
J: TRBJ2-4; size: -; D: -; length: 13; V: TRBV30; CDR3: CAWSTRDSSIQYF; DNA: TGTGCCTGGAGTACCCGAGACAGTTCCATTCAGTACTTC
J: TRBJ1-3; size: -; D: TRBD1; length: 14; V: TRBV4-1; CDR3: CASSETGVGNTIYF; DNA: TGCGCCAGCAGCGAAACAGGGGTCGGAAACACCATATATTTT
J: TRBJ1-5; size: -; D: -; length: 13; V: TRBV11-2; CDR3: CASSFGVDQPQHF; DNA: TGTGCCAGCAGCTTTGGAGTTGATCAGCCCCAGCATTTT
J: TRBJ2-3; size: -; D: TRBD2; length: 16; V: TRBV11-2; CDR3: CASSFPSGRATDTQYF; DNA: TGTGCCAGCAGCTTCCCTAGCGGGAGAGCAACAGATACGCAGTATTTT
J: TRBJ2-1; size: -; D: TRBD2; length: 16; V: TRBV12-3/TRBV12-4; CDR3: CASRTLVAGAYNEQFF; DNA: TGTGCCAGCAGGACCCTAGTGGCGGGGGCCTACAATGAGCAGTTCTTC
J: TRBJ1-1; size: few; D: -; length: 14; V: TRBV18; CDR3: CASSPDSMNTEAFF; DNA: TGTGCCAGCTCACCGGACAGCATGAACACTGAAGCTTTCTTT
J: TRBJ1-1; size: -; D: -; length: 14; V: TRBV27; CDR3: CASRYYDRDTEAFF; DNA: TGTGCCAGCAGATATTACGACAGAGACACTGAAGCTTTCTTT
J: TRBJ1-1; size: -; D: -; length: 15; V: TRBV24-1; CDR3: CATSDSTGGDTEAFF; DNA: TGTGCCACCAGTGATTCGACAGGTGGGGACACTGAAGCTTTCTTT
J: TRBJ2-5; size: many; D: -; length: 15; V: TRBV7-2; CDR3: CASSDRGSSQETQYF; DNA: TGTGCCAGCAGCGACCGTGGCTCATCTCAAGAGACCCAGTACTTC
J: TRBJ1-5; size: many; D: TRBD1; length: 14; V: TRBV12-3/TRBV12-4; CDR3: CASRTGTGGEPQHF; DNA: TGTGCCAGCAGAACCGGGACAGGGGGCGAACCCCAGCATTTT
J: TRBJ2-1; size: -; D: TRBD2; length: 12; V: TRBV20-1; CDR3: CSAPGRAPEQFF; DNA: TGCAGTGCTCCCGGGAGGGCCCCTGAGCAGTTCTTC
J: TRBJ2-7; size: -; D: -; length: 16; V: TRBV7-8; CDR3: CASSLAWRGSFYEQYF; DNA: TGTGCCAGCAGCTTAGCATGGCGGGGAAGCTTTTACGAGCAGTACTTC
J: TRBJ2-2; size: few; D: -; length: 17; V: TRBV11-2; CDR3: CASSRTGTSWGTGELFF; DNA: TGTGCCAGCAGCCGCACGGGGACATCGTGGGGCACCGGGGAGCTGTTTTTT
J: TRBJ2-7; size: -; D: -; length: 16; V: TRBV7-2; CDR3: CASSHSGAANPHEQYF; DNA: TGTGCCAGCAGCCACAGTGGGGCAGCCAACCCCCACGAGCAGTACTTC
J: TRBJ2-7; size: few; D: TRBD2; length: 16; V: TRBV7-8; CDR3: CASSLSMVAGVYEQYF; DNA: TGTGCCAGCAGCTTATCCATGGTAGCGGGAGTATACGAGCAGTACTTC
J: TRBJ1-1; size: few; D: -; length: 14; V: TRBV12-3/TRBV12-4; CDR3: CASSQQAWNTEAFF; DNA: TGTGCCAGCAGTCAACAGGCTTGGAACACTGAAGCTTTCTTT
J: TRBJ1-5; size: once; D: -; length: 14; V: TRBV12-3/TRBV12-4; CDR3: CASSPPGPDQPQHF; DNA: TGTGCCAGCAGTCCTCCGGGGCCGGATCAGCCCCAGCATTTT
J: TRBJ1-5; size: many; D: -; length: 16; V: TRBV7-8; CDR3: CASSLGRGYSNQPQHF; DNA: TGTGCCAGCAGCTTAGGTCGGGGCTATAGCAATCAGCCCCAGCATTTT
J: TRBJ2-4; size: -; D: TRBD2; length: 15; V: TRBV7-2; CDR3: CASSPQTSGRNIQYF; DNA: TGTGCCAGCAGCCCTCAAACTAGCGGGAGAAACATTCAGTACTTC
J: TRBJ2-7; size: few; D: TRBD1; length: 16; V: TRBV11-2; CDR3: CASSSHRGRGSREQYF; DNA: TGTGCCAGCAGCTCCCACAGGGGAAGGGGGTCCCGTGAGCAGTACTTC
J: TRBJ2-1; size: -; D: TRBD2; length: 18; V: TRBV12-5; CDR3: CASGLLLAGVPSYNEQFF; DNA: TGTGCTAGTGGTTTGCTTTTAGCGGGAGTCCCCTCCTACAATGAGCAGTTCTTC
J: TRBJ2-7; size: many; D: TRBD1; length: 15; V: TRBV7-2; CDR3: CASSFTGGLTGEQYF; DNA: TGTGCCAGCAGCTTCACAGGGGGCTTGACGGGCGAGCAGTACTTC
J: TRBJ1-2; size: -; D: -; length: 15; V: TRBV4-1; CDR3: CASSNPGRTIYGYTF; DNA: TGCGCCAGCAGCAACCCGGGACGGACTATCTATGGCTACACCTTC
J: TRBJ2-1; size: -; D: -; length: 17; V: TRBV6-2/TRBV6-3; CDR3: CASSSLRVSSPSHEQFF; DNA: TGTGCCAGCAGTTCCCTCCGGGTCAGTAGCCCGAGCCATGAGCAGTTCTTC
J: TRBJ1-4; size: few; D: -; length: 16; V: TRBV12-3/TRBV12-4; CDR3: CASSKQGPLINEKLFF; DNA: TGTGCCAGCAGCAAACAGGGTCCCCTTATTAATGAAAAACTGTTTTTT
J: TRBJ1-1; size: -; D: TRBD1; length: 15; V: TRBV5-1; CDR3: CASSLWTGMNTEAFF; DNA: TGCGCCAGCAGCTTGTGGACAGGGATGAACACTGAAGCTTTCTTT
J: TRBJ2-2; size: -; D: -; length: 14; V: TRBV12-3/TRBV12-4; CDR3: CASSLAAGTGELFF; DNA: TGTGCCAGCAGTTTAGCGGCAGGCACCGGGGAGCTGTTTTTT
J: TRBJ2-1; size: -; D: TRBD1; length: 14; V: TRBV2; CDR3: CASSGTGGPNEQFF; DNA: TGTGCCAGCAGCGGGACAGGGGGCCCCAATGAGCAGTTCTTC
J: TRBJ2-7; size: few; D: -; length: 12; V: TRBV6-2/TRBV6-3; CDR3: CASSLDSGEQYF; DNA: TGTGCCAGCAGTCTTGACAGTGGGGAGCAGTACTTC
J: TRBJ2-5; size: many; D: TRBD2; length: 17; V: TRBV7-2; CDR3: CASSVAQAGGPRETQYF; DNA: TGTGCCAGCAGCGTGGCTCAAGCGGGGGGGCCTCGAGAGACCCAGTACTTC
J: TRBJ2-3; size: -; D: -; length: 13; V: TRBV20-1; CDR3: CSASGGYAGTQYF; DNA: TGCAGTGCTAGCGGGGGTTACGCAGGGACGCAGTATTTT
J: TRBJ2-7; size: -; D: -; length: 13; V: TRBV3-1; CDR3: CASSQDGGSEQYF; DNA: TGTGCCAGCAGCCAAGATGGGGGGAGCGAGCAGTACTTC
J: TRBJ2-1; size: -; D: TRBD2; length: 13; V: TRBV6-2/TRBV6-3; CDR3: CASSYQGLNEQFF; DNA: TGTGCCAGCAGTTACCAGGGACTAAATGAGCAGTTCTTC
J: TRBJ1-5; size: -; D: -; length: 13; V: TRBV6-4; CDR3: CASSESSIGPQHF; DNA: TGTGCCAGCAGTGAGAGTAGTATCGGCCCCCAGCATTTT
J: TRBJ2-7; size: -; D: -; length: 18; V: TRBV6-1; CDR3: CASSEDRTSIPSLREQYF; DNA: TGTGCCAGCAGTGAAGATCGAACCAGTATCCCATCTTTGAGAGAGCAGTACTTC
J: TRBJ2-5; size: few; D: -; length: 16; V: TRBV7-8; CDR3: CASSVRLPQGRETQYF; DNA: TGTGCCAGCAGCGTACGCCTACCCCAGGGGAGGGAGACCCAGTACTTC
J: TRBJ1-5; size: few; D: -; length: 18; V: TRBV20-1; CDR3: CSATRRGIPPDSNQPQHF; DNA: TGCAGTGCTACCCGACGGGGGATCCCCCCGGATAGCAATCAGCCCCAGCATTTT
J: TRBJ2-1; size: -; D: TRBD2; length: 15; V: TRBV7-9; CDR3: CASSTLAGAVDEQFF; DNA: TGTGCCAGCAGCACACTAGCGGGAGCAGTTGATGAGCAGTTCTTC
J: TRBJ2-5; size: -; D: TRBD1; length: 16; V: TRBV7-6; CDR3: CASSPGTATWEETQYF; DNA: TGTGCCAGCAGCCCTGGGACAGCCACCTGGGAAGAGACCCAGTACTTC
J: TRBJ2-3; size: -; D: -; length: 12; V: TRBV27; CDR3: CASSPGPYTQYF; DNA: TGTGCCAGCAGTCCAGGACCCTATACGCAGTATTTT
J: TRBJ1-5; size: -; D: TRBD1; length: 15; V: TRBV7-6; CDR3: CASSLVTGGGQPQHF; DNA: TGTGCCAGCAGCTTAGTAACAGGGGGCGGTCAGCCCCAGCATTTT
J: TRBJ1-5; size: -; D: -; length: 15; V: TRBV6-1; CDR3: CAILIPDSSNQPQHF; DNA: TGTGCCATCCTGATTCCCGACAGTAGCAATCAGCCCCAGCATTTT
J: TRBJ1-5; size: many; D: -; length: 14; V: TRBV12-3/TRBV12-4; CDR3: CASSPDGRNQPQHF; DNA: TGTGCCAGCAGTCCGGACGGTCGCAATCAGCCCCAGCATTTT
J: TRBJ2-1; size: -; D: TRBD2; length: 17; V: TRBV4-1; CDR3: CASSQVLTSGGGNEQFF; DNA: TGCGCCAGCAGCCAAGTCTTAACTAGCGGGGGGGGGAATGAGCAGTTCTTC
J: TRBJ1-2; size: -; D: -; length: 15; V: TRBV11-2; CDR3: CASSLGPRVSYGYTF; DNA: TGTGCCAGCAGCTTAGGACCCAGGGTGAGCTATGGCTACACCTTC